The 4 T cell receptor beta chains below all came from one sample that was sequenced in a study of cytomegalovirus exposure and HLA in healthy donors. With 60 Vbeta and 13 Jbeta primers, the PCR was carried out. Sequencing was performed with immunoSEQ multiplex PCR; in TCRdb, only in-frame clones are kept and a portion is missing. The table has 75,000 to 90,000 clones, roughly 70% seen once. The specimen was PBMCs. The receptors derive from a man aged 25-45 years in good health and CMV-seropositive.

The gene calls are TRBV2 and TRBJ1-1; 8 bases agree with TRBD1. CDR1 and CDR2 (germline): SNHLY, FYNNEI. CDR3 length: 11 residues. Germline trimming cut 7 bases from V and 8 bases from J; bases unmatched to any gene: 3. The CDR3 DNA reads TGTGCCAGCAAGGCAGGGGGCGAAGCTTTCTTT. Translating it yields CASKAGGEAFF. Full variable domain (outside the CDR3, taken from reference TRBV2 and TRBJ1-1): EPEVTQTPSHQVTQMGQEVILRCVPISNHLYFYWYRQILGQKVEFLVSFYNNEISEKSEIFDDQFSVERPDGSNFTLKIRSTKLEDSAMYFCASKAGGEAFFGQGTRLTVV.

The chain couples TRBV6-5 to TRBJ2-2; 8 nucleotides align to TRBD1. The CDR3 sequence is 15 residues long. The ends lost 5 bases at V and 4 bases at J; junction bases unmatched: 6. Per germline, CDR1 MNHEY and CDR2 SVGAGI. In nucleotides, the CDR3 is TGTGCCAGCAGTATGACAGGGGCCCTCACCGGGGAGCTGTTTTTT. It yields the protein CASSMTGALTGELFF.

The gene calls are TRBV20-1 and TRBJ2-7; tentative D call: TRBD1 (5 bases). The CDR3 runs 10 residues. From germline, CDR1 is DFQATT and CDR2 SNEGSKA (reference sequence). V lost 5 bases and J 12 bases, leaving 14 bases between the germline ends. For the CDR3, the DNA is TGCAGTGCTCACCCAGGGAATCCGTACTTC. It is translated as CSAHPGNPYF.

This clone occurred a few times. The chain couples TRBV27 to TRBJ2-7, with TRBD1 as a possible D gene (5 bases). V lost 5 bases and J 2 bases, leaving 16 bases between the germline ends. CDR1 and CDR2 (germline): MNHEY, SMNVEV (reference sequence). The CDR3 covers 15 residues. The CDR3 reads CASSLILGPTYEQYF. In DNA form, the CDR3 reads TGTGCCAGCAGTCTAATTTTGGGGCCCACCTACGAGCAGTACTTC.